This TCR beta chain came from a study of cytomegalovirus exposure and HLA in healthy donors. The study's findings and limits: Most TCR sequences proved rare, with some public TCRs found in many donors. The classifier, whose performance was assessed in both the original and validation cohorts, reportedly diagnosed cytomegalovirus status with high specificity and sensitivity. The analysis excluded some indistinguishable V segments, including TRBV6-2 and TRBV6-3.

Per the germline V gene, CDR1 is SQVTM and CDR2 is ANQGSEA. The V and J ends lost 3 bases and 1 base, in that order; junction bases with no gene match: 5. This CDR3 has 15 amino acids. PCR amplification relied on 60 Vbeta primers (plus 13 Jbeta primers). Here immunoSEQ multiplex PCR was the method, and the copy in TCRdb shows in-frame clones only, minus some. The repertoire holds fewer than 200,000 clones, with around 68% as singletons. Worth noting for this clone: Antigen: not known.

The chain has TRBV29-1 and TRBJ2-5; 10 bases align to TRBD1. The sample consisted of PBMCs. This sequence originates from a woman aged 40 to 49 in good health and CMV-seropositive. The CDR3 bases are TGCAGCGTTGACAGTGACAGGGGGCTCCAAGAGACCCAGTACTTC. Translating gives CSVDSDRGLQETQYF. The full variable domain, in which reference TRBV29-1 and TRBJ2-5 provide the parts outside the CDR3, is SAVISQKPSRDICQRGTSLTIQCQVDSQVTMMFWYRQQPGQSLTLIATANQGSEATYESGFVIDKFPISRPNLTFSTLTVSNMSPEDSSIYLCSVDSDRGLQETQYFGPGTRLLVL.